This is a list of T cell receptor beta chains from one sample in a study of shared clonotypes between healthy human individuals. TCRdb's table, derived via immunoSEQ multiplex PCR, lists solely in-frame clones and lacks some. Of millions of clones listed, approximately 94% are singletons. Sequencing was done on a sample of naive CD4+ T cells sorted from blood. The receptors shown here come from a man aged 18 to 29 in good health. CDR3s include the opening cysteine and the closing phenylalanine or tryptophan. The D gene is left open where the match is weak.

CDR3 DNA: TGTGCCAGCTCACCTAGCGGGAGCCCCTACGAGCAGTACTTC; CDR3 protein: CASSPSGSPYEQYF; V gene: TRBV18; D gene: TRBD2; J gene: TRBJ2-7; CDR3 length: 14
CDR3 DNA: TGTGCCAGTAAGCCACATAGCGGGATGGCCTACGAGCAGTACTTC; CDR3 protein: CASKPHSGMAYEQYF; V gene: TRBV19; D gene: TRBD2; J gene: TRBJ2-7; CDR3 length: 15
CDR3 DNA: TGTGCCAGTAGTATAGCCACTAGACTAGCCACTACCGGGGAGCTGTTTTTT; CDR3 protein: CASSIATRLATTGELFF; V gene: TRBV19; D gene: TRBD2; J gene: TRBJ2-2; CDR3 length: 17
CDR3 DNA: TGTGCCAGCACATTAGCCGGACAGAACTATGGCTACACCTTC; CDR3 protein: CASTLAGQNYGYTF; V gene: TRBV2; D gene: .; J gene: TRBJ1-2; CDR3 length: 14
CDR3 DNA: TGCGCCAGCAGTGAGTCAGGTGGGAGCCCCGAGCAGTACTTC; CDR3 protein: CASSESGGSPEQYF; V gene: TRBV10-1; D gene: .; J gene: TRBJ2-7; CDR3 length: 14
CDR3 DNA: TGTGCCAGCAAGACAGAGGGGGGTTCGACTGAAGCTTTCTTT; CDR3 protein: CASKTEGGSTEAFF; V gene: TRBV7-9; D gene: .; J gene: TRBJ1-1; CDR3 length: 14
CDR3 DNA: TGTGCCAGCAGCCGCGGGGGGGCGGGTGGAAACACCATATATTTT; CDR3 protein: CASSRGGAGGNTIYF; V gene: TRBV7-2; D gene: .; J gene: TRBJ1-3; CDR3 length: 15
CDR3 DNA: TGCGCCAGCAGCCTGGGACTAGCGGGAGACGCGGAGACCCAGTACTTC; CDR3 protein: CASSLGLAGDAETQYF; V gene: TRBV5-1; D gene: TRBD2; J gene: TRBJ2-5; CDR3 length: 16
CDR3 DNA: TGTGCCAGCAGTATAGCGGGGGGGCCCTACGAGCAGTACTTC; CDR3 protein: CASSIAGGPYEQYF; V gene: TRBV6-4; D gene: TRBD2; J gene: TRBJ2-7; CDR3 length: 14
CDR3 DNA: TGTGCCAGCAGCGGGACTAGCGGGAGGGTTTACAATGAGCAGTTCTTC; CDR3 protein: CASSGTSGRVYNEQFF; V gene: TRBV5-4; D gene: TRBD2; J gene: TRBJ2-1; CDR3 length: 16